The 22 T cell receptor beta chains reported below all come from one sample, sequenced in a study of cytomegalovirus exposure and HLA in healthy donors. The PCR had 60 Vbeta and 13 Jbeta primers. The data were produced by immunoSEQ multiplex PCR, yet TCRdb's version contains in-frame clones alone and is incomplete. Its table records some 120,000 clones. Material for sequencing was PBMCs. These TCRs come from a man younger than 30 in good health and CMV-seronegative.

DNA of the CDR3: TGTGCCAGCAGTCGGGACACACTCAGCACAGATACGCAGTATTTT. It translates to CASSRDTLSTDTQYF. V is TRBV6-5 and J is TRBJ2-3, with D possibly matching TRBD1 (6 bases). Trimming took 5 bases from V and 0 from J, leaving 12 bases between them. CDR3 size: 15 residues. The germline CDR1 and CDR2 sequences are MNHEY and SVGAGI.

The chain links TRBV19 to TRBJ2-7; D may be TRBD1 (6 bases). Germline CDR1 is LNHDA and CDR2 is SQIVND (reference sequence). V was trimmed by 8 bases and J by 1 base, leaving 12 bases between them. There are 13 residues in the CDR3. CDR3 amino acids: CASARDISYEQYF. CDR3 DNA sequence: TGTGCCAGTGCAAGGGACATTTCCTACGAGCAGTACTTC.

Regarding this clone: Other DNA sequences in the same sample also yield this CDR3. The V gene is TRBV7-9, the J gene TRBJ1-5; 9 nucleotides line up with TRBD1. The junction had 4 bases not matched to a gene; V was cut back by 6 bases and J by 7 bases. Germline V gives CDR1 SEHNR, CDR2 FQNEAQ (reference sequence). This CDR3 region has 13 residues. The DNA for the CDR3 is TGTGCCAGCAGTTGGGACAGGGTGCAGCCCCAGCATTTT. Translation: CASSWDRVQPQHF.

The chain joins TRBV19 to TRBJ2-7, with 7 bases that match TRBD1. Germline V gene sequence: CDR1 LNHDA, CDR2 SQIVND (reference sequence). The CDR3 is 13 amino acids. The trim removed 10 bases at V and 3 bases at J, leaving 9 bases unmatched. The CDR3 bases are TGTGCCACCCACGGGGCAGGGGGCTACGAGCAGTACTTC. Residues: CATHGAGGYEQYF. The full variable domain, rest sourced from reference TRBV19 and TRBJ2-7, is DGGITQSPKYLFRKEGQNVTLSCEQNLNHDAMYWYRQDPGQGLRLIYYSQIVNDFQKGDIAEGYSVSREKKESFPLTVTSAQKNPTAFYLCATHGAGGYEQYFGPGTRLTVT.

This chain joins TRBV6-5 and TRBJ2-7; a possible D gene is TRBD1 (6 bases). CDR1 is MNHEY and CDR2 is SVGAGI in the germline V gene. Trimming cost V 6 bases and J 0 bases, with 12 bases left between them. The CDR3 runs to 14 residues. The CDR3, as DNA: TGTGCCAGCAGGCCCGACAGGAGCTCCTACGAGCAGTACTTC. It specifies CASRPDRSSYEQYF.

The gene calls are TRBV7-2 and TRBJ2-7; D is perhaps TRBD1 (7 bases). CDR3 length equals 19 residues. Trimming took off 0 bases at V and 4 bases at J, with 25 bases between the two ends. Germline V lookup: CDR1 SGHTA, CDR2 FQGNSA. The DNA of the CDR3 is TGTGCCAGCAGCTTAGCGGGTACGACAGGGAGGTTTCTAAATTACGAGCAGTACTTC. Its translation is CASSLAGTTGRFLNYEQYF.

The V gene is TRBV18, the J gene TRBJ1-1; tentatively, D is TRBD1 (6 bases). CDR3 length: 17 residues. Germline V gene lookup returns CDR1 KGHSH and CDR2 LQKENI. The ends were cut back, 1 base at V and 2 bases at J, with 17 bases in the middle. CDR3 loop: CASSPRAGAGVNTEAFF. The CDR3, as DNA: TGTGCCAGCTCACCACGGGCGGGGGCAGGGGTTAACACTGAAGCTTTCTTT.

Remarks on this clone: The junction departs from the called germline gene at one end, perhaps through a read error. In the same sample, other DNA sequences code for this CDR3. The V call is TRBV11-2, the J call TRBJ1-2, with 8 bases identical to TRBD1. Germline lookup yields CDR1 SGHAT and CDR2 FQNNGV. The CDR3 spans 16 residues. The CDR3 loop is CASSLEAGQGAGGYTF. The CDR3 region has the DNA TGTGCCAGCAGCTTAGAAGCGGGACAAGGGGCAGGGGGCTACACCTTT.

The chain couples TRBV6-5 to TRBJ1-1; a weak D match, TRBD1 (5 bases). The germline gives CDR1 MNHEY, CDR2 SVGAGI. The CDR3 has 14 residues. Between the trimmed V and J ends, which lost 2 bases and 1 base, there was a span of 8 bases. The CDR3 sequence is CASSYLTGNTEAFF. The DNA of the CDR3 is TGTGCCAGCAGTTACCTTACAGGGAACACTGAAGCTTTCTTT.

This CDR3 is CASILDPYGTEAFF. The CDR3 DNA sequence: TGTGCCAGCATCCTAGACCCTTATGGCACTGAAGCTTTCTTT. The V call is TRBV2, the J call TRBJ1-1; no firm D call. V was shortened by 7 bases and J by 4 bases, with 16 bases between the two germline ends. The CDR3 extends over 14 amino acids. Germline V gene data show CDR1 as SNHLY and CDR2 as FYNNEI.

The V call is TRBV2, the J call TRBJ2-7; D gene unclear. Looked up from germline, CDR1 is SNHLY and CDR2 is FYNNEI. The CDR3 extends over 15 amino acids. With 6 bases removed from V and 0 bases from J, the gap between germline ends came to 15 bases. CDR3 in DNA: TGTGCCAGCAGAGAACATGAGACATCCTCCTACGAGCAGTACTTC. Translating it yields CASREHETSSYEQYF.

Here the CDR3 DNA reads TGTGCCAGCAGTTTATTCGGCGGGAGGGACACAGATACGCAGTATTTT. Its protein is CASSLFGGRDTDTQYF. This sequence joins TRBV28 and TRBJ2-3; TRBD2 agrees at 9 bases. V lost 1 base and J lost 2; bases outside the gene matches: 4. CDR1 and CDR2 (germline): MDHEN, SYDVKM. The CDR3 totals 16 residues.

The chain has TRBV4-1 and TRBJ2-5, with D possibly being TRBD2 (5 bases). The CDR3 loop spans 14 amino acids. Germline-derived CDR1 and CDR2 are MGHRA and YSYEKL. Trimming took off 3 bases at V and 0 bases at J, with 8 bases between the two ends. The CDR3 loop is CASSHEEDQETQYF. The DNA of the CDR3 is TGCGCCAGCAGCCACGAGGAGGACCAAGAGACCCAGTACTTC.

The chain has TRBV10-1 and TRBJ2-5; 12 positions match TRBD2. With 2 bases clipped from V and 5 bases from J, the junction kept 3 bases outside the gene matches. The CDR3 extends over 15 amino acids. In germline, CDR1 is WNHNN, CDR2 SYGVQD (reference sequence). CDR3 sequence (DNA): TGCGCCAGCAGTGAGCTAGCGGGAGGGCCGGAGACCCAGTACTTC. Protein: CASSELAGGPETQYF.

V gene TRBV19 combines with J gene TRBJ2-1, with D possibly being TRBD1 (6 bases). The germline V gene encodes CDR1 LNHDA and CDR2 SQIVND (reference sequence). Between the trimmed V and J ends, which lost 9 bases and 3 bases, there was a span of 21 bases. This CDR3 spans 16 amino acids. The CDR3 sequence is CASSSDRPVGYNEQFF. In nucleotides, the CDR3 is TGTGCCAGCTCCTCAGACAGGCCGGTCGGCTACAATGAGCAGTTCTTC.

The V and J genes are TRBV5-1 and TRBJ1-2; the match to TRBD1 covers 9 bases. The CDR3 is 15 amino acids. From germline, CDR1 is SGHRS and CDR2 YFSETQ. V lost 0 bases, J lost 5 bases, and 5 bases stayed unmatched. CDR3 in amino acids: CASSLVAQGAYGYTF. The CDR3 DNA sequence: TGCGCCAGCAGCTTGGTAGCACAGGGGGCATATGGCTACACCTTC.

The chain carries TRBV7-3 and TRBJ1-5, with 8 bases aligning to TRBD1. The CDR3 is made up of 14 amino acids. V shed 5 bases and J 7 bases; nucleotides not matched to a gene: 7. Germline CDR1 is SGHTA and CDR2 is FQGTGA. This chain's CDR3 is CASSQQGGGQPQHF. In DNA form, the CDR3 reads TGTGCCAGCAGCCAACAGGGGGGGGGACAGCCCCAGCATTTT.

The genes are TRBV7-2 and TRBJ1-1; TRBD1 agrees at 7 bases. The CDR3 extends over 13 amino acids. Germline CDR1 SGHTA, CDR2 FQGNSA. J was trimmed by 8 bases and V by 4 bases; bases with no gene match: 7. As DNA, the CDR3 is TGTGCCAGCAGCTCAAGACAGGGCCTAGAAGCTTTCTTT. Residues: CASSSRQGLEAFF.

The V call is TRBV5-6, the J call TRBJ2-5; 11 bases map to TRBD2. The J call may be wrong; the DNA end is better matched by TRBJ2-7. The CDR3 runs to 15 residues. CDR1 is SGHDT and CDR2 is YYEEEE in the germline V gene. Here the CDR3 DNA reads TGTGCCAGCAGCGTTAGCGGGAGGGTATACTACGAGCAGTACTTC. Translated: CASSVSGRVYYEQYF.

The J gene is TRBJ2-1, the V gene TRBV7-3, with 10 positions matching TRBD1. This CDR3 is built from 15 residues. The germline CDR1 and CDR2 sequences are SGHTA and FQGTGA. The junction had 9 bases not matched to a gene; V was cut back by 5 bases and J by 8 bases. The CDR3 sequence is CASSLWDRGPYEQFF. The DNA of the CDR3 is TGTGCCAGCAGCCTGTGGGACAGGGGACCCTATGAGCAGTTCTTC.

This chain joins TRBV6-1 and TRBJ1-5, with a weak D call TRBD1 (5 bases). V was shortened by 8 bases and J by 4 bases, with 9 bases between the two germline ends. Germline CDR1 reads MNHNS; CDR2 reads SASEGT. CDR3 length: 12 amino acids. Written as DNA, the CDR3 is TGTGCCAGCGGGGCCCCGAATCAGCCCCAGCATTTT. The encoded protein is CASGAPNQPQHF.

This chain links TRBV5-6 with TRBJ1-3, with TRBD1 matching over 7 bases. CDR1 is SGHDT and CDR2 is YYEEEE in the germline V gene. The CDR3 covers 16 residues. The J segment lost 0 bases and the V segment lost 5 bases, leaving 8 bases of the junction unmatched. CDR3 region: CASRPTTGRSGNTIYF. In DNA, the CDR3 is TGTGCCAGCAGACCGACGACAGGGCGCTCTGGAAACACCATATATTTT. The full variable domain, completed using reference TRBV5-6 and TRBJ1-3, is DAGVTQSPTHLIKTRGQQVTLRCSPKSGHDTVSWYQQALGQGPQFIFQYYEEEERQRGNFPDRFSGHQFPNYSSELNVNALLLGDSALYLCASRPTTGRSGNTIYFGEGSWLTVV.